The next 18 T cell receptor beta chains were all read from a single sample in a study of cytomegalovirus exposure and HLA in healthy donors. The PCR contained 60 Vbeta and 13 Jbeta primers. Clones were sequenced by immunoSEQ multiplex PCR, and TCRdb holds only the in-frame ones, with some missing. This table holds 75,000 to 100,000 clones, about 70% found once. Input material: PBMCs. Every receptor here comes from a female donor in good health and CMV-seronegative.

The rearrangement uses TRBV30 and TRBJ2-1; TRBD2 aligns across 8 bases. The CDR3 extends over 15 amino acids. V trimming: 5 bases; J trimming: 9 bases; junction bases outside the gene matches: 15. The V gene's germline CDR1 is GTSNPN and CDR2 SVGIG (reference sequence). CDR3 bases: TGTGCCTGGGTCCCCGGGACTAGTGCCCGGAGTGAGCAGTTCTTC. Its protein is CAWVPGTSARSEQFF.

CDR3 nucleotides: TGTGCCAGCAGCGCTTACGACACGAGCTCCTACGAGCAGTACTTC. This sequence encodes CASSAYDTSSYEQYF. The genes are TRBV9 and TRBJ2-7; no clear D. The CDR3 consists of 15 residues. CDR1 and CDR2 (germline): SGDLS, YYNGEE. Trimming cost V 3 bases and J 0 bases, with 13 bases left between them.

The chain links TRBV30 to TRBJ2-7; D gene unclear. The CDR3 is 12 amino acids. The ends were cut back, 5 bases at V and 2 bases at J, with 10 bases in the middle. The germline V gene has CDR1 GTSNPN and CDR2 SVGIG (reference sequence). The CDR3: CAWGQVTYEQYF. The CDR3 nucleotides are TGTGCCTGGGGGCAGGTGACCTACGAGCAGTACTTC.

In the case of this clone: A junction end diverges from the germline sequence, so it may reflect a read error. The chain employs TRBV2 and TRBJ1-2; 7 nucleotides agree with TRBD1. This CDR3 contains 12 residues. Germline CDR1 reads SNHLY; CDR2 reads FYNNEI. This CDR3 reads CASGGPGQPSSF. The CDR3 nucleotides are TGTGCCAGCGGAGGACCGGGACAGCCCTCTTCCTTC.

The chain is built from TRBV4-3 and TRBJ1-3; D not certain. Between the trimmed V and J ends, which lost 0 bases and 0 bases, there was a span of 12 bases. Germline lookup yields CDR1 LGHNA and CDR2 YSLEER. The CDR3 is 17 residues long. CDR3 sequence reads: CASSQDNRPNSGNTIYF. Here the CDR3 DNA reads TGCGCCAGCAGCCAAGATAACAGACCGAACTCTGGAAACACCATATATTTT.

The chain recombines TRBV28 with TRBJ2-1, with 13 bases fitting TRBD2. The germline V gene encodes CDR1 MDHEN and CDR2 SYDVKM. This CDR3 is built from 16 residues. Trimming cost V 4 bases and J 7 bases; bases outside gene matches: 7. The DNA for the CDR3 is TGTGCCAGCAGTTCCCCTCAGACTAGCGGGAGGAATGAGCAGTTCTTC. It translates to CASSSPQTSGRNEQFF.

The rearrangement links TRBV9 to TRBJ2-2; possibly TRBD1 for D (5 bases). Trimming removed 1 base from V and 0 bases from J, with 7 bases in between. The CDR3 is 15 amino acids. Looked up from germline, CDR1 is SGDLS and CDR2 is YYNGEE. DNA of the CDR3: TGTGCCAGCAGCGTAACAGGATCGAACACCGGGGAGCTGTTTTTT. Amino acid sequence: CASSVTGSNTGELFF. The whole variable domain, remainder taken from reference TRBV9 and TRBJ2-2, is DSGVTQTPKHLITATGQRVTLRCSPRSGDLSVYWYQQSLDQGLQFLIQYYNGEERAKGNILERFSAQQFPDLHSELNLSSLELGDSALYFCASSVTGSNTGELFFGEGSRLTVL.

For this clone: Different DNA sequences within this sample yield the same CDR3. The chain has TRBV6-6 and TRBJ2-5, with 8 bases fitting TRBD2. After removal of 8 bases from V and 1 base from J, the junction contained 6 bases not matched to a gene. Germline V gives CDR1 MNHNY, CDR2 SVGAGI (reference sequence). This CDR3 spans 14 amino acids. This CDR3 reads CASGLTSAQETQYF. CDR3 sequence (DNA): TGTGCCAGCGGACTGACTAGCGCCCAAGAGACCCAGTACTTC.

The V call is TRBV20-1, the J call TRBJ1-2; possible D gene TRBD1, 6 bases. The V gene lost 4 bases and the J gene lost 9 bases, with 9 bases spanning the gap. The V gene's germline CDR1 is DFQATT and CDR2 SNEGSKA (reference sequence). The CDR3 runs 10 residues. CDR3 sequence: CSAMGARYTF. CDR3 sequence (DNA): TGCAGTGCTATGGGGGCTCGCTACACCTTC.

The V call is TRBV5-4, the J call TRBJ2-5, with 7 bases that match TRBD2. CDR3 length equals 14 residues. CDR1 SGHNT and CDR2 YYREEE come from the germline V gene (reference sequence). J gave up 3 bases and V 0 bases, and 2 bases lay outside the gene matches. CDR3 bases: TGTGCCAGCAGCTTGGGGGGGACTAAAGAGACCCAGTACTTC. Residues: CASSLGGTKETQYF.

The gene calls are TRBV29-1 and TRBJ2-1; the match to TRBD1 covers 8 bases. Losses at the gene ends were 7 bases for V and 3 bases for J; bases not matched to a gene: 8. The germline V gene encodes CDR1 SQVTM and CDR2 ANQGSEA. The CDR3 spans 14 residues. Here the CDR3 DNA reads TGCAGCGCTATCGACAGGGGCCACTACAATGAGCAGTTCTTC. Translating it yields CSAIDRGHYNEQFF.

The chain combines TRBV19 with TRBJ1-1; D ambiguous. V was shortened by 4 bases and J by 1 base, with 10 bases between the two germline ends. In germline, CDR1 is LNHDA, CDR2 SQIVND (reference sequence). CDR3 length: 14 amino acids. As DNA, the CDR3 is TGTGCCAGTAGTACTGTCCGTAGGAACACTGAAGCTTTCTTT. Translating it yields CASSTVRRNTEAFF.

The chain recombines TRBV19 with TRBJ1-6, with 7 bases identical to TRBD1. Germline CDR1 and CDR2: LNHDA and SQIVND (reference sequence). With 4 bases clipped from V and 6 bases from J, the junction kept 6 bases outside the gene matches. The CDR3 sequence is 15 residues long. The CDR3, as DNA: TGTGCCAGTAGTACTTCACAGGGGTTTAATTCACCCCTCCACTTT. Amino acids: CASSTSQGFNSPLHF.

The chain links TRBV2 to TRBJ2-1; 8 nucleotides match TRBD2. V trimming: 8 bases; J trimming: 6 bases; junction bases outside the gene matches: 3. Germline-derived CDR1 and CDR2 are SNHLY and FYNNEI. The CDR3 is made up of 12 amino acids. CDR3 amino acids: CASGGTSNEQFF. The CDR3 nucleotides read TGTGCCAGCGGGGGGACTAGCAATGAGCAGTTCTTC.

This rearrangement joins TRBV2 to TRBJ1-2; no clear D gene. Germline values: CDR1 SNHLY, CDR2 FYNNEI. Trimming removed 2 bases at V and 8 bases at J, with 15 bases between. The CDR3 contains 14 residues. The CDR3 region has the DNA TGTGCCAGCAGTGAACTGGCGGGGAGTAGAGGCTACACCTTC. Protein: CASSELAGSRGYTF.

The rearrangement joins TRBV11-2 to TRBJ1-2; D may be TRBD1 (6 bases). CDR3 size: 15 residues. CDR1 is SGHAT and CDR2 is FQNNGV in the germline V gene. The V gene lost 0 bases and the J gene lost 2 bases, with 10 bases spanning the gap. The CDR3 reads CASSLDYGQNYGYTF. CDR3 bases: TGTGCCAGCAGCTTAGACTACGGACAGAACTATGGCTACACCTTC.

This clone appeared a single time. The chain combines TRBV2 with TRBJ2-1; 7 bases are a match to TRBD2. In germline, CDR1 is SNHLY, CDR2 FYNNEI. Losses at the gene ends were 0 bases for V and 3 bases for J; bases not matched to a gene: 2. The CDR3 totals 15 residues. The DNA for the CDR3 is TGTGCCAGCAGTGAAGCGGCTAGCGGCTACAATGAGCAGTTCTTC. It is translated as CASSEAASGYNEQFF.

The CDR3 DNA sequence: TGTGCCAGCAGTTACGACAGGGGGCGTAATTCACCCCTCCACTTT. It codes for CASSYDRGRNSPLHF. The chain joins TRBV6-6 to TRBJ1-6; 10 positions match TRBD1. Germline CDR1 MNHNY, CDR2 SVGAGI (reference sequence). V dropped 2 bases and J dropped 6; count of bases not matched to a gene: 1. This CDR3 is built from 15 residues.